This TCR beta chain was sequenced during a study of Graves' ophthalmopathy and Graves' hyperthyroidism. Whole-study results and caveats: Ophthalmopathy versus stable hyperthyroidism: 13-signature model gave 85% to 90% sensitivity, 65% to 82% specificity.

Moderate-to-severe activity, CAS at least 3, NOSPECS at least 4 and duration under 3 months characterized donors with ophthalmopathy. This clonotype was observed many times. The antigen is not known. Trimming removed 3 bases from V and 2 bases from J, with 14 bases in between. The CDR3 runs 15 residues. The germline V gene has CDR1 SGHRS and CDR2 YFSETQ. Transcripts of RNA were the source for amplifying TCR beta CDR3 regions. HTBI-primed first-round RT-PCR preceded second-round multiplex PCR. TCRdb ran MiXCR on the multiplex PCR reads and lists one entry per CDR3 protein. The table has under 350,000 distinct CDR3 sequences, roughly 15% seen once.

The rearrangement links TRBV5-1 to TRBJ1-2; a weak D match, TRBD1 (5 bases). This sequence was found in an adult man with Graves' ophthalmopathy. Sample: peripheral blood. The CDR3 sequence is CASSSRDPGNYGYTF. The CDR3 bases are TGCGCCAGCAGCTCCCGGGACCCAGGGAACTATGGCTACACCTTC.